Below, one T cell receptor (beta chain) is given with its context. In this sample, this clonotype turned up many times. The antigen this receptor binds is unknown. No per-base quality is available; no much larger clone lies one base away. The hyperthyroidism patients were between 18 and 65 years old and newly diagnosed, with a disease duration of less than 2 months. The study excluded patients with uncontrolled infections, other autoimmune diseases, pregnancy or lactation. Clinical symptoms, serum thyroxine and TRAb, thyroid ultrasound, and orbital computed tomography formed the basis for the diagnoses. Blood from progressor patients was drawn when they were first diagnosed with hyperthyroidism, before any ophthalmopathy symptoms appeared. Ficoll-Paque density gradient centrifugation was used to isolate PBMCs from 8.5 to 10 ml of fresh peripheral blood. Patients classed as progressors first received a Graves' hyperthyroidism diagnosis and then went on to develop ophthalmopathy during follow-up. Trizol reagent was used to extract total RNA, and RNA quality was then checked on an Agilent 2100 Bioanalyzer.

TCR beta CDR3 regions were amplified from RNA transcripts. For the first round of RT-PCR on the TCR CDR3, the HTBI primer set was used together with the Qiagen OneStep RT-PCR kit. The libraries were constructed in a second round of multiplex PCR and then size-selected and purified. The libraries were sequenced on an Illumina HiSeq2000 using paired-end 100 bp reads. For the original study's pipeline: SOAPnuke was used to process the raw data, throwing out any read that contained adapters or uncalled bases, had a mean Phred below 15, or lacked an exact constant-primer or identifier match. COPE v1.2.5 was used to merge the high-quality paired reads, and each unique nucleotide sequence was defined as a clonotype. Clonotypes were aligned to IMGT TRBV, TRBD and TRBJ reference segments using MiTCR v1.1. The analysis included only V-J combinations with a frequency above 0.0001, which together covered approximately 99% of the repertoires. The TCS score was defined as F50 (clonal expansion) divided by E x V (chaos), with BLOSUM62-based TCRdist calculated between CDR3 peptides within each V-J. Welch's t-statistics and random forest reduced around 510 V-J features to around 14, which were used in a naive Bayes classifier (R e1071). TCRdb reprocessed the public reads (quality trimming at Q25 with fastp, clone calling with MiXCR) and kept in-frame beta chains. Each entry merges the rows of one CDR3 protein and shows their most common DNA and genes. The authors' filters were not applied to this entry. The sample includes 350,000 or so distinct CDR3 sequences, with about a sixth observed a single time. The ten largest clones add up to roughly a third of the sample.

V is clipped by 1 base and J by 3 bases, and the sequence between their germline boundaries is 21 bases long. Taken from the germline V gene, the CDR1 and CDR2 loops are MDHEN and SYDVKM. The CDR3 runs 18 residues from the cysteine to the phenylalanine. Of the read, only the CDR3 DNA is kept; its 54 bases are in frame from base 1. The data derive from a study of T cells in Graves' hyperthyroidism and ophthalmopathy (dated by TCRdb to the late 2010s). Context from the whole study: Peripheral blood samples were taken at the time of initial diagnosis, prior to any treatment. Prospective prediction of ophthalmopathy was tested in an independent validation cohort of approximately 18 hyperthyroidism patients and 15 to 17 patients who later progressed to ophthalmopathy. For training and testing, the roughly 97 patients in the discovery cohort were randomly divided in a 7:3 ratio. To identify distinguishing TCR V-J signatures, a discovery cohort of 95 to 100 patients was used, comprising 43 with Graves' ophthalmopathy and approximately 58 with stable Graves' hyperthyroidism. In about 6 Graves' hyperthyroidism patients, the study also compared T-cell repertoires from thyroid tissue with T-cell repertoires from blood. Once sampling was done, hyperthyroidism patients were given methimazole at a starting dose of 30 mg daily, whereas ophthalmopathy patients were given high-dose intravenous methylprednisolone. The paper reports TCR Vbeta CDR3 sequencing of over 120 peripheral blood samples: 40 or so ophthalmopathy, roughly 80 hyperthyroidism and around 17 progressor patients.

What the work shows at the level of the full study, not this receptor alone: In validation, the model predicted progression to ophthalmopathy a median of approximately 6.6 months before onset, with about 70% sensitivity and around 76% specificity. A model built on a 13 V-J signature distinguished ophthalmopathy from stable hyperthyroidism, reaching roughly 88% sensitivity and 81% to 83% specificity in cross-validation and 80%/75% in testing. No statistical method was used to set the sample size in advance, and investigators knew the group allocation. Most expanded thyroid clonotypes (frequency above 0.001) were also found in blood, which suggests that blood repertoires may mirror thyroid immune responses.

The V and J genes are TRBV28 and TRBJ1-1; no D gene can be assigned with confidence. Sequencing was done on a sample of blood. The receptor was isolated from a woman aged 25-40 years with Graves' hyperthyroidism that later progressed to Graves' ophthalmopathy. The DNA is TGTGCCAGCAGTTTATCCAGGCAGGCCCTACGAAAGGACACTGAAGCTTTCTTT. Its protein product is CASSLSRQALRKDTEAFF.